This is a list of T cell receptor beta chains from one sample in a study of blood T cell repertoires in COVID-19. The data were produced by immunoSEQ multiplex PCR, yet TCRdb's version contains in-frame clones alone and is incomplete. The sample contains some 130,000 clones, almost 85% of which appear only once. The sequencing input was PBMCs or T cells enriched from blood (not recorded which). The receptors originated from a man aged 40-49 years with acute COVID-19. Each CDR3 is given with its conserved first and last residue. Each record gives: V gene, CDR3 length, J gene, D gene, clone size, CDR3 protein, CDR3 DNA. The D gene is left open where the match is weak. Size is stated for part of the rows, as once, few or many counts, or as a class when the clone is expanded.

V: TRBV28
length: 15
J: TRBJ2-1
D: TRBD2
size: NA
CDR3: CASSLTSGSYNEQFF
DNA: TGTGCCAGCAGTCTGACTAGCGGTTCCTACAATGAGCAGTTCTTC

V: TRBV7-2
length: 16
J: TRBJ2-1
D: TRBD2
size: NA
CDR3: CASSLGSGGLRDEQFF
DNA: TGTGCCAGCAGCTTGGGAAGCGGGGGGTTGCGTGATGAGCAGTTCTTC

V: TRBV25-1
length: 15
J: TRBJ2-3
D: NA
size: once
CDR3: CASSRRDRNTDTQYF
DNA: TGTGCCAGCAGCCGGCGGGACAGAAACACAGATACGCAGTATTTT

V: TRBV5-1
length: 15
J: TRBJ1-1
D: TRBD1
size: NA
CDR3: CASKIAGQPNTEAFF
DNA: TGCGCCAGCAAAATTGCGGGACAGCCGAACACTGAAGCTTTCTTT

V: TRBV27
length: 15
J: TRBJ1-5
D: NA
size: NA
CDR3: CASSLSSYSNQPQHF
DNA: TGTGCCAGCAGTTTAAGTAGTTATAGCAATCAGCCCCAGCATTTT

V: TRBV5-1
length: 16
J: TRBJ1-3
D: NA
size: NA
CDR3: CASSSRGVRSENTIYF
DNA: TGCGCCAGCAGCTCCCGCGGAGTTCGTTCGGAAAACACCATATATTTT

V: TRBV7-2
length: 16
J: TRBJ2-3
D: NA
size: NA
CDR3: CASSLAMTANQGTQYF
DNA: TGTGCCAGCAGCTTAGCAATGACAGCGAATCAGGGTACGCAGTATTTT

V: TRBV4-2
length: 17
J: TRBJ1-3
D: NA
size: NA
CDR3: CASSRPGGKGSGNTIYF
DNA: TGTGCCAGCAGCCGGCCGGGAGGAAAAGGCTCTGGAAACACCATATATTTT

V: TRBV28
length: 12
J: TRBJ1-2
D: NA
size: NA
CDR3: CASSLGQYGYTF
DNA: TGTGCCAGCAGTTTGGGCCAATATGGCTACACCTTC

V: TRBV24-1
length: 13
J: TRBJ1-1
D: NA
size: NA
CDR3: CATSEEGNTEAFF
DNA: TGTGCCACCAGTGAGGAGGGCAACACTGAAGCTTTCTTT

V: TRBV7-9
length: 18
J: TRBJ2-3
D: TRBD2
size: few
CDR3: CASSQWIWDYLGTDTQYF
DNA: TGTGCCAGCAGCCAATGGATCTGGGACTACCTCGGCACAGATACGCAGTATTTT

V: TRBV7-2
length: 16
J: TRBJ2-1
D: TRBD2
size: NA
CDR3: CASSLWTSVSYNEQFF
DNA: TGTGCCAGCAGCTTATGGACTAGCGTGTCCTACAATGAGCAGTTCTTC

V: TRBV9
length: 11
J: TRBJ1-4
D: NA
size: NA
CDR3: CASGRNEKLFF
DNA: TGTGCCAGCGGTCGGAATGAAAAACTGTTTTTT